A single sample is the source of the 7 T cell receptor beta chains below, sequenced in a study of regulatory and conventional T cells in RAG deficiency. Sequencing used immunoSEQ multiplex PCR; TCRdb keeps in-frame clones, though not all of them. The sample holds approximately 48,000 clones, 90% seen once. The sorted conventional CD4+ T cells were CD25-low and CD127-high, with genomic DNA sequenced. The data also belong to a second study, concerning regulatory T cells. That source adds: The primer mix had 52 TRBV and 13 TRBJ primers.

Sequencing was carried out using CD4+ effector T cells sorted from blood. These receptors came from a human donor in good health.

This clone was seen a handful of times. This chain uses TRBV7-8 with TRBJ1-5, with 7 positions matching TRBD1. CDR1 and CDR2 (germline): SGHVS, FQNEAQ. V dropped 4 bases and J dropped 4; count of bases not matched to a gene: 4. CDR3 length: 14 residues. DNA of the CDR3: TGTGCCAGCAGCTCAATGACAGGGAATCAGCCCCAGCATTTT. Its translation: CASSSMTGNQPQHF. The full variable domain, with the rest looked up from reference TRBV7-8 and TRBJ1-5, is GAGVSQSPRYKVAKRGQDVALRCDPISGHVSLFWYQQALGQGPEFLTYFQNEAQLDKSGLPSDRFFAERPEGSVSTLKIQRTQQEDSAVYLCASSSMTGNQPQHFGDGTRLSIL.

This clone was picked up one time. The rearrangement joins TRBV27 to TRBJ1-4; perhaps TRBD1 as D (5 bases). The V end lost 5 bases, the J end lost 0 bases, and 7 bases lay between the germline ends. The CDR3 contains 14 residues. Germline assignment: CDR1 MNHEY and CDR2 SMNVEV (reference sequence). CDR3 sequence reads: CASSDRSTNEKLFF. In nucleotides, the CDR3 is TGTGCCAGCAGTGACAGATCAACTAATGAAAAACTGTTTTTT.

This clone was counted between two and nine times. This chain connects TRBV5-6 to TRBJ1-6; D uncertain. CDR3 size: 15 residues. In germline, CDR1 is SGHDT, CDR2 YYEEEE. The V and J ends lost 5 bases and 7 bases respectively, with 16 bases between them. The CDR3 sequence: CASRYYPTANSPLHF. The DNA for the CDR3 is TGTGCCAGCAGGTACTATCCGACGGCAAATTCACCCCTCCACTTT. Using reference TRBV5-6 and TRBJ1-6 for the parts outside the CDR3, the full variable domain is DAGVTQSPTHLIKTRGQQVTLRCSPKSGHDTVSWYQQALGQGPQFIFQYYEEEERQRGNFPDRFSGHQFPNYSSELNVNALLLGDSALYLCASRYYPTANSPLHFGNGTRLTVT.

This clone was seen a single time. This chain joins TRBV27 and TRBJ2-2, with D unclear. From germline, CDR1 is MNHEY and CDR2 SMNVEV (reference sequence). V dropped 0 bases and J dropped 0 bases, with 11 bases sitting between them. CDR3 length: 17 residues. The CDR3: CASSLSAGFPNTGELFF. DNA for the CDR3: TGTGCCAGCAGTTTATCAGCCGGTTTCCCGAACACCGGGGAGCTGTTTTTT.

This clone was recorded only once. This chain joins TRBV5-4 and TRBJ1-2; D is undetermined. Trimming took 0 bases from V and 5 from J, leaving 11 bases between them. Germline loops: CDR1 SGHNT, CDR2 YYREEE (reference sequence). The CDR3 contains 14 residues. For the CDR3, the DNA is TGTGCCAGCAGCTTGGTCGGGCCAGAGTATGGCTACACCTTC. Protein: CASSLVGPEYGYTF.

This chain uses TRBV19 with TRBJ1-6, with a tentative D call TRBD1 (5 bases). CDR3 length: 19 residues. Trimming cost V 6 bases and J 8 bases, with 29 bases left between them. Germline values: CDR1 LNHDA, CDR2 SQIVND (reference sequence). The CDR3, as DNA: TGTGCCAGTAGCCCCCTCTATTCCGGGCCCTGGTTGGGGGATTCACCCCTCCACTTT. It encodes CASSPLYSGPWLGDSPLHF.

The chain employs TRBV12-5 and TRBJ2-3; TRBD1 or TRBD2 may be the D gene (6 bases each). CDR1 is LGHNT and CDR2 is FRNRAP in the germline V gene. CDR3 length: 12 residues. V lost 10 bases to trimming and J lost 2 bases, with 10 bases between them. CDR3 sequence: CATEGHTDTQYF. The CDR3 nucleotides read TGTGCTACGGAGGGACACACAGATACGCAGTATTTT.